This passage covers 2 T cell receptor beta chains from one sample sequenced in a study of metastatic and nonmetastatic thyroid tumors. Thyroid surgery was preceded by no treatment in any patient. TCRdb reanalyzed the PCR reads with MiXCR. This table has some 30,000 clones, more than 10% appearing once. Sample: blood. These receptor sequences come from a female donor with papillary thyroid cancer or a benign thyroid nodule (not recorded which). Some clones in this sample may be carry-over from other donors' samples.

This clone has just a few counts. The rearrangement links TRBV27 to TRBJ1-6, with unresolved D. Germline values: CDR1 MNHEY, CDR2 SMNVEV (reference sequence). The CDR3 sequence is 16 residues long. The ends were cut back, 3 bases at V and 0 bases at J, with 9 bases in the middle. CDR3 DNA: TGTGCCAGCAGTTTTATGCGTAGCTCCTATAATTCACCCCTCCACTTT. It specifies CASSFMRSSYNSPLHF.

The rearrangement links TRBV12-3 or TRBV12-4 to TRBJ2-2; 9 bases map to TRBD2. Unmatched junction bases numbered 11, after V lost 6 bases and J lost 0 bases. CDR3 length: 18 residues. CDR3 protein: CASSFSGGLLANTGELFF. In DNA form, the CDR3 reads TGTGCCAGCAGCTTTAGCGGGGGCCTACTCGCGAACACCGGGGAGCTGTTTTTT.